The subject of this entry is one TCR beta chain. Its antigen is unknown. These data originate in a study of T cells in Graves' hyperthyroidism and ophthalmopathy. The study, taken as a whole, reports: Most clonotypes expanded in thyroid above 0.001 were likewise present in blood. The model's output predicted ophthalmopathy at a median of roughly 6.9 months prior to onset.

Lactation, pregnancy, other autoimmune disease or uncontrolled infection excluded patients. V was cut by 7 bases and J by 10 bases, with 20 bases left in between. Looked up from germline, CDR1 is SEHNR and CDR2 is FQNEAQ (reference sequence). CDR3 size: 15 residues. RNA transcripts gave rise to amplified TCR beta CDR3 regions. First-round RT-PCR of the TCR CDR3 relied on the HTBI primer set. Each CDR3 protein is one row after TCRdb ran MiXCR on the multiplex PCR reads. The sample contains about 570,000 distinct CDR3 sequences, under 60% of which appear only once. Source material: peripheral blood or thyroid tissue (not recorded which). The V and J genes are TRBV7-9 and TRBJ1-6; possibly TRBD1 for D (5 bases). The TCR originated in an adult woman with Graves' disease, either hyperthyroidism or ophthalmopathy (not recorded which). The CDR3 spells CASTFWPGLGSPLHF. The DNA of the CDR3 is TGTGCCAGCACCTTCTGGCCGGGACTTGGATCACCCCTCCACTTT.